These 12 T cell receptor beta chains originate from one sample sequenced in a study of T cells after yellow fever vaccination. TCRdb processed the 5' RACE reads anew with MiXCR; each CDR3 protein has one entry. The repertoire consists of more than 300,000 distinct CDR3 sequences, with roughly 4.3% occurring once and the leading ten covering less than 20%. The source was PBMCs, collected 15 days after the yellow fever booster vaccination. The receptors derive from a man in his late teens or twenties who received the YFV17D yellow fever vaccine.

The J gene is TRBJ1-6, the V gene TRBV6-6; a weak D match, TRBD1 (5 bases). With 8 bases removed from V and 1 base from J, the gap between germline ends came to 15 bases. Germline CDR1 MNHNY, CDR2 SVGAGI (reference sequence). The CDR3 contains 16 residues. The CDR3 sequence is CASFLREGSYNSPLHF. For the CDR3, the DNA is TGTGCCAGCTTCCTCAGGGAGGGGTCCTATAATTCACCCCTCCACTTT.

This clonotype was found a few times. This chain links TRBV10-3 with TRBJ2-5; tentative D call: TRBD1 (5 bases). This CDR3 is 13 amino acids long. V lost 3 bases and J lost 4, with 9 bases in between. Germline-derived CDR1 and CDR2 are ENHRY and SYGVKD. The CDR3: CAISDYDRETQYF. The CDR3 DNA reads TGTGCCATCAGTGACTACGACAGAGAGACCCAGTACTTC.

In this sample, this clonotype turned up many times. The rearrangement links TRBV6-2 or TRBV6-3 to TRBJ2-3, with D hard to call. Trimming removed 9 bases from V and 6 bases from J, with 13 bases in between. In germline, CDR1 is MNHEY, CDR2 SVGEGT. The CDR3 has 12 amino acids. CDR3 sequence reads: CASSPPGDTQYF. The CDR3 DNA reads TGTGCCAGTAGTCCTCCCGGCGATACGCAGTATTTT.

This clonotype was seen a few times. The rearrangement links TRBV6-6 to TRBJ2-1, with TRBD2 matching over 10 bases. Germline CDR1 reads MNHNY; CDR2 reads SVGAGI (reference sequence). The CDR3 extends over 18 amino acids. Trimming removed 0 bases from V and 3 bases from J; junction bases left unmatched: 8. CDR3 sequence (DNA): TGTGCCAGCAGTTACTCGAGGGAGCGGGGGGGGGACTACAATGAGCAGTTCTTC. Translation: CASSYSRERGGDYNEQFF.

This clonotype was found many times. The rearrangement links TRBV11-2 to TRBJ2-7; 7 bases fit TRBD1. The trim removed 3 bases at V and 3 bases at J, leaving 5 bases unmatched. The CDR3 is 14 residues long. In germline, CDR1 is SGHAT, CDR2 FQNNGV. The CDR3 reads CASSFGTALYEQYF. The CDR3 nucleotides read TGTGCCAGCAGCTTTGGGACAGCCCTCTACGAGCAGTACTTC.

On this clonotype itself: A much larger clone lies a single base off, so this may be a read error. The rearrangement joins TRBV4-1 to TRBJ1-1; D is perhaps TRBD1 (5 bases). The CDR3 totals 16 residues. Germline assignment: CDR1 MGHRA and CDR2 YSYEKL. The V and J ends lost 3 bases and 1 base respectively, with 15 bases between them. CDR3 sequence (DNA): TGCGCCAGCAGCCATACCCCGGGACCGACGAACACTGAAGCTTTCTTT. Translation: CASSHTPGPTNTEAFF.

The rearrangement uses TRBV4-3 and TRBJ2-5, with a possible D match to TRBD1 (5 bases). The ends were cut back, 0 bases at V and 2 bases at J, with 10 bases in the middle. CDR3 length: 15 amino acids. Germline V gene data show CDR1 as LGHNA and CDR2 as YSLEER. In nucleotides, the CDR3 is TGCGCCAGCAGCCAAGATCGGCAGGGTCAAGAGACCCAGTACTTC. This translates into CASSQDRQGQETQYF.

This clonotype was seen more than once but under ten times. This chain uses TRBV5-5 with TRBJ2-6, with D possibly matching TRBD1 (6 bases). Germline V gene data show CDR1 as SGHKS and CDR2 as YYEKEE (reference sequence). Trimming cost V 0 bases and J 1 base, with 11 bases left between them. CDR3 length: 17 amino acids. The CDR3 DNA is TGTGCCAGCAGCTTGGTCCCGACAGGTTCTGGGGCCAACGTCCTGACTTTC. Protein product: CASSLVPTGSGANVLTF.

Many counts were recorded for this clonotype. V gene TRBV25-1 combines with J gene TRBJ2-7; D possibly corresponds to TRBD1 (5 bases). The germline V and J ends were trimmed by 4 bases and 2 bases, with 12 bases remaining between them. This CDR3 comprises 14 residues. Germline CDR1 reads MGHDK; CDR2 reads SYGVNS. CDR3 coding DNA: TGTGCCAGCAGTGGAAGGGGTTTCCCCTACGAGCAGTACTTC. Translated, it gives CASSGRGFPYEQYF.

CDR3 protein: CASSHPGQGSYTF. DNA for the CDR3: TGTGCCAGCAGTCACCCCGGACAGGGGAGCTACACCTTC. The chain has TRBV6-5 and TRBJ1-2, with TRBD1 matching 9 bases. The germline V gene has CDR1 MNHEY and CDR2 SVGAGI. The CDR3 sequence is 13 residues long. V was clipped by 5 bases and J by 9 bases; unmatched bases: 7.

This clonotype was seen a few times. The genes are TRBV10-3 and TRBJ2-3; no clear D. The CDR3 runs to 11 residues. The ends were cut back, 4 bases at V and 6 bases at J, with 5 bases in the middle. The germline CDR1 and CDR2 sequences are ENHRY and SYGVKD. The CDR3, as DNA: TGTGCCATCAGTGGTCAGGATACGCAGTATTTT. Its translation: CAISGQDTQYF.

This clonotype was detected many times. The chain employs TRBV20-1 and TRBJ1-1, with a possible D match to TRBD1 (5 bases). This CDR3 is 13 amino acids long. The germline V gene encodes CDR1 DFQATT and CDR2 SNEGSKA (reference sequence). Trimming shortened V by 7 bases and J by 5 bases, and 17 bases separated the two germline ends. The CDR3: CSVPQGGRTEAFF. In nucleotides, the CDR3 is TGCAGTGTCCCCCAGGGAGGGAGAACTGAAGCTTTCTTT.